The T cell receptor beta chain under discussion was sequenced for a study of T cell repertoires in cytomegalovirus infection. Study in general: Public signatures in TCR beta pointed to CMV infection and matching HLA type. The study's findings and limits: Clonotypes of TCR beta that were HLA-C-restricted and CMV-specific dominated the ex vivo response. Totalled public TCR beta family frequency picked out people who carried CMV plus the relevant HLA.

TCRdb independently ran MiXCR on the reads; one entry per CDR3 protein. Among 300,000 or so distinct CDR3 sequences listed, about 25% were seen once. The CDR3 consists of 16 residues. The V gene's germline CDR1 is SGHTA and CDR2 FQGNSA. After removal of 3 bases from V and 6 bases from J, the junction contained 10 bases not matched to a gene. This clonotype was detected many times. What it binds is unknown. The chain uses TRBV7-2 and TRBJ2-7; 11 nucleotides line up with TRBD1. This TCR derives from a human donor in good health (CMV status not recorded). Some clones in this sample may be carry-over from other donors' samples. Sequencing was performed on PBMCs. This CDR3 is CASSFQPGQGGLEQYF. The CDR3 bases are TGTGCCAGCAGCTTCCAACCGGGACAGGGGGGGCTCGAGCAGTACTTC.